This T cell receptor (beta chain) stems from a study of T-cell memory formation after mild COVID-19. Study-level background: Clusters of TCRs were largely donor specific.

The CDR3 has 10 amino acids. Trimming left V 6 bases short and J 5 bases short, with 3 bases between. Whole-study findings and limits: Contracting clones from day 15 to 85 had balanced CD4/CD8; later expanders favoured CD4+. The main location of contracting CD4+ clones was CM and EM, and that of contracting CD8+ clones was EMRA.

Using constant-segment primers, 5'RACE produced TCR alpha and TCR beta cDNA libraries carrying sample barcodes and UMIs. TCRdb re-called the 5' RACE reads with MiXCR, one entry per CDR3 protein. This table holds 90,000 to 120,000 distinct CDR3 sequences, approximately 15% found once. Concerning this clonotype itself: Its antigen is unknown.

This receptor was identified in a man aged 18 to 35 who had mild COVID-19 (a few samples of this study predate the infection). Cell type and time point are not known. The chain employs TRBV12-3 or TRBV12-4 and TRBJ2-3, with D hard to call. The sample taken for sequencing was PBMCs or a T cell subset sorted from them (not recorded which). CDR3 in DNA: TGTGCCAGCAGGGGAGATACGCAGTATTTT. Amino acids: CASRGDTQYF.